The T cell receptor beta chain described here comes from a study of T cell responses to AZD1222 COVID-19 vaccine. Assay: immunoSEQ multiplex PCR; the TCRdb copy retains only in-frame clones and omits some. The sample holds approximately 100,000 clones, about 92% seen once. The V and J ends lost 4 bases and 4 bases, in that order; junction bases with no gene match: 10. The CDR3 sequence is 18 residues long. Germline loops: CDR1 SGDLS, CDR2 YYNGEE. The chain joins TRBV9 to TRBJ2-3; 15 bases fit TRBD2. The sequenced sample was peripheral blood, obtained on day 0 of AZD1222 vaccination. This sequence was found in an adult in good health. CDR3: CASSPWTSGGAGADTQYF. The CDR3 bases are TGTGCCAGCAGCCCATGGACTAGCGGGGGGGCCGGCGCAGATACGCAGTATTTT.